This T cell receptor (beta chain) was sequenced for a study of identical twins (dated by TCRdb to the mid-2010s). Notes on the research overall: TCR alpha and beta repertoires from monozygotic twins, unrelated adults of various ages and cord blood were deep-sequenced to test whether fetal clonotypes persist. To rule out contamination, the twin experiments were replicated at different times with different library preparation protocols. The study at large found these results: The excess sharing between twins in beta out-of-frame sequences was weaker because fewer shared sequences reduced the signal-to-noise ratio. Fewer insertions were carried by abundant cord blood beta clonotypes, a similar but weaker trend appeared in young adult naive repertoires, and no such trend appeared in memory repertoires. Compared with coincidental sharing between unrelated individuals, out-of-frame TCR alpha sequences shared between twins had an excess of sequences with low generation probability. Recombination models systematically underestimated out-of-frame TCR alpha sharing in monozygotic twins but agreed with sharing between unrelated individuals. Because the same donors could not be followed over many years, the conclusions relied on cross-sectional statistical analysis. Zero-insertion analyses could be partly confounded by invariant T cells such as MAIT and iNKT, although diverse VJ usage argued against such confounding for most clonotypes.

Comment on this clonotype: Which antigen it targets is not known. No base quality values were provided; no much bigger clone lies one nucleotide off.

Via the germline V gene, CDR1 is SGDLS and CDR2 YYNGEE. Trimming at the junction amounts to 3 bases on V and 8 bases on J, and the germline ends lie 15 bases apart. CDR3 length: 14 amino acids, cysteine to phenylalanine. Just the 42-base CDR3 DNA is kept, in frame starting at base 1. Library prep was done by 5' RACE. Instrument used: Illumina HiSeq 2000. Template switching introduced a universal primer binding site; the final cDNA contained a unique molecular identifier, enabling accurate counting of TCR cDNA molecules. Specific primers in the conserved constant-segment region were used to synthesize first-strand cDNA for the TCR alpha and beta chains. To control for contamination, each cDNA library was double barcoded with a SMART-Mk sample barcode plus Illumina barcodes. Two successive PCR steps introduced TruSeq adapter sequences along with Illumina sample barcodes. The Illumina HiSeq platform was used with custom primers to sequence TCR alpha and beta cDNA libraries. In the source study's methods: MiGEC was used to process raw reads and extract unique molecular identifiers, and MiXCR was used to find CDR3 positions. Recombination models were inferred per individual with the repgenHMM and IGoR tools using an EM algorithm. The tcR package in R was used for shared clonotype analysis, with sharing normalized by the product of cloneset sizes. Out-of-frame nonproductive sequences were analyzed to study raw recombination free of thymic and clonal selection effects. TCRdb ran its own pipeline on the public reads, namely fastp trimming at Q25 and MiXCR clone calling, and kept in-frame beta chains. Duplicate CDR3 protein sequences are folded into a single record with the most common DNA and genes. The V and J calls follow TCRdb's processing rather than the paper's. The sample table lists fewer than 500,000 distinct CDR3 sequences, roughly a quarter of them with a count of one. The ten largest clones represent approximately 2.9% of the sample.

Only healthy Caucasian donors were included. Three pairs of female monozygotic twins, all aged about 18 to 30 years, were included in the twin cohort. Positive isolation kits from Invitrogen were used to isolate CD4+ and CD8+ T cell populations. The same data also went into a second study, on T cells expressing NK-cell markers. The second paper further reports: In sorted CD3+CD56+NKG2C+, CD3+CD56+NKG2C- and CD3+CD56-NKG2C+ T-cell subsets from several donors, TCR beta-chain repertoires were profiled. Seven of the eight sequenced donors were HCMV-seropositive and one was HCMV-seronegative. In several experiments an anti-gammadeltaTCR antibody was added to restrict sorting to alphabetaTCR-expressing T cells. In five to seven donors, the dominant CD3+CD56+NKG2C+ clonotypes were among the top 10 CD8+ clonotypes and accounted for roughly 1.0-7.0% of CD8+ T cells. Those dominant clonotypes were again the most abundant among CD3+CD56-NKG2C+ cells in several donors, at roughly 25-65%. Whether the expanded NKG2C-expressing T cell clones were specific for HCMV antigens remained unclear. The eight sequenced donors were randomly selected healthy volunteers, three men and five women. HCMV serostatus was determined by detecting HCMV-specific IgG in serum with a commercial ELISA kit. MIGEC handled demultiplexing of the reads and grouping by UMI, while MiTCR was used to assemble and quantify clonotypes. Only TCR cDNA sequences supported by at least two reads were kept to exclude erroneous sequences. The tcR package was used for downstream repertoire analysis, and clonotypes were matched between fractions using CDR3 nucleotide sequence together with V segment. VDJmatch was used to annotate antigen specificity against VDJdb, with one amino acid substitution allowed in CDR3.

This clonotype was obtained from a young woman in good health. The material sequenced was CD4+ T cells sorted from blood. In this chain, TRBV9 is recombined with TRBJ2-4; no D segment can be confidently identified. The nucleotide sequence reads TGTGCCAGCAGCGGACCCGGCAAGTTGGACATTCAGTACTTC. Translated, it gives CASSGPGKLDIQYF.